This T cell receptor (beta chain) was recorded in a study of identical twins. General study points: Weaker excess sharing between twins was seen in beta out-of-frame sequences.

This clonotype turned up a few times. The antigen is not known. Template switching added a universal primer binding site, and final cDNA carried unique molecular identifiers. TCRdb analysed the 5' RACE reads with MiXCR anew, one entry per CDR3 protein. The sample consists of hundreds of thousands of distinct CDR3 sequences, around 12% of them appearing once. Germline lookup yields CDR1 MGHRA and CDR2 YSYEKL. Trimming stripped 2 bases from V and 1 base from J, with 13 bases between. The CDR3 runs to 16 residues. These data were likewise used in another study, on yellow fever vaccine responses in identical twins. In that study: Among the twins, the vaccine T cell response reportedly seemed partly convergent and partly personalized.

The chain joins TRBV4-1 to TRBJ2-3; D might be TRBD2 (6 bases). This receptor was identified in a woman between 18 and 30 years old in good health. Specimen: CD8+ T cells sorted from blood. CDR3 DNA: TGCGCCAGCAGCCAAATAGCGCGGGGCCGCACAGATACGCAGTATTTT. Its protein is CASSQIARGRTDTQYF.